What follows are 14 T cell receptor beta chains derived from one specimen sequenced in a study of human T cells and chemical hapten exposure. A single record per CDR3 protein comes from TCRdb applying MiXCR to the RACE reads. The sample shows about 250,000 distinct CDR3 sequences, just under 8% of them seen only once. Time point meaning: pre-sensitization, week 0. Sample treatment: therapeutic diphenylcyclopropenone sensitization with weekly scalp DPC. The specimen comprised whole blood, sampled in connection with sensitization to the hapten diphenylcyclopropenone (DPC). The receptor set was obtained from a man younger than 35 with alopecia areata. Some clones in this sample may be carry-over from other donors' samples.

On this clonotype: A read error may produce the germline difference seen at one junction end. This chain connects TRBV12-3 or TRBV12-4 to TRBJ1-5, with D possibly matching TRBD1 (5 bases). The CDR3 runs 14 residues. The CDR3 is CTSSSVTGNQPQHF. CDR3 DNA sequence: TGTACCAGCAGTTCGGTAACAGGTAATCAGCCCCAGCATTTT.

This clonotype was seen a few times. The rearrangement uses TRBV10-2 and TRBJ2-1, with 8 bases lining up with TRBD2. The CDR3 spans 16 residues. J was trimmed by 3 bases and V by 0 bases; bases with no gene match: 4. Germline values: CDR1 WSHSY, CDR2 SAAADI. The CDR3 loop reads CASSESIAGNYNEQFF. The CDR3 DNA reads as TGCGCCAGCAGTGAGTCAATAGCGGGGAACTACAATGAGCAGTTCTTC.

The chain employs TRBV11-2 and TRBJ2-5, with D perhaps matching TRBD1 (6 bases). CDR3 length: 14 amino acids. With 6 bases removed from V and 2 bases from J, the gap between germline ends came to 13 bases. The germline V gene encodes CDR1 SGHAT and CDR2 FQNNGV. CDR3 amino acids: CASSRTATQETQYF. DNA of the CDR3: TGTGCCAGCAGTCGGACAGCCACTCAAGAGACCCAGTACTTC.

The sample holds a few counts of this clonotype. J is TRBJ2-3 and V is TRBV27; TRBD2 agrees at 9 bases. Germline values: CDR1 MNHEY, CDR2 SMNVEV (reference sequence). The junction had 7 bases not matched to a gene; V was cut back by 2 bases and J by 1 base. This CDR3 has 17 residues. DNA for the CDR3: TGTGCCAGCAGTTTAAGACCCAGACTAGCGGGCACAGATACGCAGTATTTT. It translates to CASSLRPRLAGTDTQYF.

In this sample, this clonotype turned up many times. J is TRBJ2-5 and V is TRBV20-1; TRBD1 aligns across 7 bases. The CDR3 has 15 amino acids. V lost 3 bases to trimming and J lost 0 bases; unmatched junction nucleotides: 7. Germline CDR1 DFQATT, CDR2 SNEGSKA (reference sequence). The CDR3 bases are TGCAGTGCTAGGGGGGACAGCAAGTACCAAGAGACCCAGTACTTC. Its protein product is CSARGDSKYQETQYF.

This clonotype was seen ten or more times. The chain is built from TRBV7-3 and TRBJ2-2; no clear D. Germline loops: CDR1 SGHTA, CDR2 FQGTGA. Trimming removed 2 bases from V and 5 bases from J, with 9 bases in between. The CDR3 is 14 amino acids. This chain's CDR3 is CASSLGLGTGELFF. Here the CDR3 DNA reads TGTGCCAGCAGCTTAGGCCTGGGGACCGGGGAGCTGTTTTTT.

V is TRBV4-2 and J is TRBJ2-1; D tentatively fits TRBD1 or TRBD2 (5 bases each). The CDR3 is 16 amino acids. Trimming cost V 0 bases and J 0 bases, with 9 bases left between them. Looked up from germline, CDR1 is LGHNA and CDR2 is YNFKEQ. The CDR3 DNA sequence: TGTGCCAGCAGCCAAGATTGGGGGAGCTCCTACAATGAGCAGTTCTTC. Its translation is CASSQDWGSSYNEQFF.

A few counts support this clonotype. The gene calls are TRBV5-1 and TRBJ1-1; D not certain. Trimming removed 1 base at V and 1 base at J, with 11 bases between. The CDR3 extends over 15 amino acids. Germline V CDR1 and CDR2: SGHRS, YFSETQ. CDR3 loop: CASSLLPDENTEAFF. The CDR3 nucleotides read TGCGCCAGCAGCTTGTTACCGGATGAGAACACTGAAGCTTTCTTT.

This clonotype was recorded a few times. The V call is TRBV5-1, the J call TRBJ2-1; TRBD1 matches at 7 bases. The CDR3 is 14 residues long. After removal of 3 bases from V and 4 bases from J, the junction contained 4 bases not matched to a gene. Per the germline V gene, CDR1 is SGHRS and CDR2 is YFSETQ. CDR3 loop: CASSSGTVYNEQFF. The CDR3 region has the DNA TGCGCCAGCAGCTCCGGGACAGTATACAATGAGCAGTTCTTC. The full variable domain, in which reference TRBV5-1 and TRBJ2-1 provide the parts outside the CDR3, is KAGVTQTPRYLIKTRGQQVTLSCSPISGHRSVSWYQQTPGQGLQFLFEYFSETQRNKGNFPGRFSGRQFSNSRSEMNVSTLELGDSALYLCASSSGTVYNEQFFGPGTRLTVL.

In this sample, this clonotype turned up a few times. The CDR3 region has the DNA TGCAGTGCTAGAGATCGTGGCGGGACCTACGAGCAGTACTTC. Translating it yields CSARDRGGTYEQYF. The chain is built from TRBV20-1 and TRBJ2-7, with D possibly matching TRBD2 (6 bases). Trimming pared 0 bases from V and 2 bases from J, leaving 11 bases between. CDR1 is DFQATT and CDR2 is SNEGSKA in the germline V gene (reference sequence). This CDR3 has 14 residues.

J is TRBJ2-6 and V is TRBV4-3; D uncertain. The germline gives CDR1 LGHNA, CDR2 YSLEER. V was shortened by 6 bases and J by 0 bases, with 9 bases between the two germline ends. This CDR3 spans 15 amino acids. CDR3 amino acids: CASRHLPSGANVLTF. In DNA form, the CDR3 reads TGCGCCAGCAGGCATCTTCCCTCTGGGGCCAACGTCCTGACTTTC.

This clonotype was detected a few times. V usage is TRBV12-3 or TRBV12-4 and J usage is TRBJ1-3; D not certain. Trimming took 3 bases from V and 0 from J, leaving 15 bases between them. This CDR3 has 17 residues. The CDR3 DNA reads TGTGCCAGCAGTTTGGGTCGAAGCCAGCACTCTGGAAACACCATATATTTT. Its translation is CASSLGRSQHSGNTIYF.

On this clonotype itself: This may be a read error, as it is one base from a much larger clone. This rearrangement joins TRBV6-1 to TRBJ2-4; D is tentatively TRBD1 or TRBD2 (5 bases each). Per germline, CDR1 MNHNS and CDR2 SASEGT. The CDR3 consists of 17 residues. V was cut by 4 bases and J by 0 bases, with 16 bases left in between. CDR3 coding DNA: TGTGCCAGCAGTGGTCCCGGGACGGAGAAAGCCAAAAACATTCAGTACTTC. It yields the protein CASSGPGTEKAKNIQYF.

V and J are TRBV6-1 and TRBJ2-1, with 12 positions matching TRBD2. The V gene's germline CDR1 is MNHNS and CDR2 SASEGT. The CDR3 consists of 15 residues. Trimming at V came to 1 base and at J to 7 bases, leaving 2 bases not matched to a gene. CDR3 protein: CASSEELAGGNEQFF. CDR3 nucleotides: TGTGCCAGCAGTGAAGAACTAGCGGGGGGTAATGAGCAGTTCTTC.